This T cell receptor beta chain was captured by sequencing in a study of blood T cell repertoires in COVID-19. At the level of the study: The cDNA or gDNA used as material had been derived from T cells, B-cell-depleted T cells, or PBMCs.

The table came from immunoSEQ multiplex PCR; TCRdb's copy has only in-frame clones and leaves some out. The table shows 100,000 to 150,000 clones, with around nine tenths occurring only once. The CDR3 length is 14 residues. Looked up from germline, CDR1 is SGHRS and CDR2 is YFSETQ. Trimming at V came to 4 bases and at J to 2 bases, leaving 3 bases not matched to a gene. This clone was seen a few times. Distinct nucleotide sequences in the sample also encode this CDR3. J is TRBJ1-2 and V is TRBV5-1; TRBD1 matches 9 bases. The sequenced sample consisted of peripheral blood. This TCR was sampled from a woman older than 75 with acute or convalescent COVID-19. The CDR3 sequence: CASSPGQGNYGYTF. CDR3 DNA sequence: TGCGCCAGCAGCCCGGGACAGGGAAACTATGGCTACACCTTC.